Presented here are 25 T cell receptor beta chains from one specimen sequenced in a study of blood T cell repertoires in COVID-19. The table came from immunoSEQ multiplex PCR; TCRdb's copy has only in-frame clones and leaves some out. Of a few hundred thousand clones detected, 85% to 90% appear once; the ten largest clones hold under 9%. The sequencing sample was made of peripheral blood. Receptors were obtained from a woman between 65 and 79 years old with active or convalescent COVID-19.

The rearrangement links TRBV6-6 to TRBJ1-2; TRBD1 matches 10 bases. Unmatched junction bases numbered 14, after V lost 7 bases and J lost 6 bases. The V gene's germline CDR1 is MNHNY and CDR2 SVGAGI (reference sequence). The CDR3 is 16 residues long. CDR3 sequence: CASIGGETGGNDGYTF. Written as DNA, the CDR3 is TGTGCCAGCATTGGTGGGGAGACAGGGGGCAACGATGGCTACACCTTC.

This clone was seen more than once but under ten times. The rearrangement uses TRBV7-2 and TRBJ1-1, with D hard to call. CDR3 length: 17 residues. The germline gives CDR1 SGHTA, CDR2 FQGNSA. Trimming stripped 5 bases from V and 0 bases from J, with 19 bases between. CDR3 amino acids: CASSRFPRGGLNTEAFF. DNA of the CDR3: TGTGCCAGCAGCCGTTTTCCCCGAGGCGGCTTGAACACTGAAGCTTTCTTT.

This chain uses TRBV5-8 with TRBJ2-7, with D possibly being TRBD1 (6 bases). The V gene's germline CDR1 is SGHTS and CDR2 YDEGEE. With 0 bases removed from V and 4 bases from J, the gap between germline ends came to 17 bases. The CDR3 extends over 16 amino acids. CDR3 nucleotide sequence: TGTGCCAGCAGCTTGGTACAGGGCCGAGGTGTTTACGAGCAGTACTTC. Translated, it gives CASSLVQGRGVYEQYF.

This clone was recorded once. The rearrangement uses TRBV3-1 (or the pseudogene TRBV3-2) and TRBJ2-1; 7 positions match TRBD1. The CDR3 sequence is 12 residues long. The germline V gene has CDR1 LGHDT and CDR2 YNNKEL (reference sequence). With 6 bases clipped from V and 7 bases from J, the junction kept 3 bases outside the gene matches. The CDR3 loop is CASRVTGNEQFF. The CDR3 DNA sequence: TGTGCCAGCAGGGTGACAGGGAATGAGCAGTTCTTC.

This chain joins TRBV7-3 and TRBJ2-1, with 7 bases aligning to TRBD1. V was clipped by 3 bases and J by 2 bases; unmatched bases: 4. The CDR3 totals 15 residues. CDR1 and CDR2 (germline): SGHTA, FQGTGA. The CDR3 nucleotides read TGTGCCAGCAGCTTGACAGGGAACCCCTACAATGAGCAGTTCTTC. Protein sequence: CASSLTGNPYNEQFF.

This rearrangement joins TRBV24-1 to TRBJ2-7, with D tentatively TRBD1 (5 bases). V lost 0 bases, J lost 5 bases, and 10 bases lay in between. The CDR3 contains 14 residues. The germline CDR1 and CDR2 sequences are KGHDR and SFDVKD. CDR3 coding DNA: TGTGCCACCAGTGATTTGGCCCAGGGCGACGAGCAGTACTTC. Translation gives CATSDLAQGDEQYF.

The chain recombines TRBV7-2 with TRBJ1-2, with TRBD1 identical over 7 bases. This CDR3 has 15 residues. Unmatched junction bases numbered 14, after V lost 5 bases and J lost 8 bases. The germline CDR1 and CDR2 sequences are SGHTA and FQGNSA. CDR3 nucleotide sequence: TGTGCCAGCAGCCCATTCACAGGGGCCGCCTTGGGCTACACCTTC. Translating it yields CASSPFTGAALGYTF.

The gene calls are TRBV5-1 and TRBJ2-1; TRBD1 matches 12 bases. Per germline, CDR1 SGHRS and CDR2 YFSETQ. This CDR3 comprises 16 residues. Trimming cost V 4 bases and J 7 bases; bases outside gene matches: 9. In DNA form, the CDR3 reads TGCGCCAGCAGCATCTCCGGGACAGGGGGCAGGAATGAGCAGTTCTTC. Protein: CASSISGTGGRNEQFF.

The genes are TRBV4-1 and TRBJ1-4, with D maybe TRBD1 (5 bases). There are 15 residues in the CDR3. Trimming took 0 bases from V and 8 from J, leaving 13 bases between them. Germline CDR1 MGHRA, CDR2 YSYEKL. The CDR3 sequence is CASSQDRSGNEKLFF. The CDR3 bases are TGCGCCAGCAGCCAAGATCGGTCAGGGAACGAAAAACTGTTTTTT.

The chain links TRBV5-5 to TRBJ1-6; TRBD1 matches 10 bases. With 3 bases clipped from V and 10 bases from J, the junction kept 7 bases outside the gene matches. Looked up from germline, CDR1 is SGHKS and CDR2 is YYEKEE (reference sequence). The CDR3 contains 15 residues. CDR3 amino acids: CASSSGTGVDSPLHF. In DNA, the CDR3 is TGTGCCAGCAGCTCCGGGACAGGGGTCGACTCACCCCTCCACTTT.

J is TRBJ1-4 and V is TRBV11-2; D is unresolved. The V end was cut by 0 bases, the J end by 1 base, with 15 bases between. The germline V gene has CDR1 SGHAT and CDR2 FQNNGV. The length of the CDR3 is 18 residues. The CDR3 DNA reads TGTGCCAGCAGCTTAGATCTGGGCAGCCCAGTAACTAATGAAAAACTGTTTTTT. This codes for CASSLDLGSPVTNEKLFF.

V usage is TRBV7-9 and J usage is TRBJ1-3, with D possibly matching TRBD1 (6 bases). The CDR3 sequence is 18 residues long. Germline values: CDR1 SEHNR, CDR2 FQNEAQ (reference sequence). Trimming shortened V by 5 bases and J by 1 base, and 21 bases separated the two germline ends. CDR3 amino acids: CASSPRSGTTISGNTIYF. CDR3 nucleotides: TGTGCCAGCAGCCCGCGTTCCGGGACAACGATTTCTGGAAACACCATATATTTT.

V is TRBV27 and J is TRBJ1-6; D may be TRBD1 (5 bases). CDR3 size: 16 residues. Germline CDR1 reads MNHEY; CDR2 reads SMNVEV (reference sequence). Trimming shortened V by 6 bases and J by 6 bases, and 18 bases separated the two germline ends. CDR3: CASRTQALEGNSPLHF. The DNA for the CDR3 is TGTGCCAGCAGAACACAGGCTCTGGAGGGTAATTCACCCCTCCACTTT.

This clone was seen only once. The CDR3 region is CASSPPGFDNTIYF. As DNA, the CDR3 is TGTGCCAGCAGCCCCCCGGGGTTTGATAACACCATATATTTT. The chain recombines TRBV9 with TRBJ1-3; no clear D gene. The CDR3 has 14 amino acids. Trimming removed 4 bases from V and 7 bases from J, with 15 bases in between. The germline V gene has CDR1 SGDLS and CDR2 YYNGEE. The variable domain in full, with the rest retrieved from reference TRBV9 and TRBJ1-3, is DSGVTQTPKHLITATGQRVTLRCSPRSGDLSVYWYQQSLDQGLQFLIQYYNGEERAKGNILERFSAQQFPDLHSELNLSSLELGDSALYFCASSPPGFDNTIYFGEGSWLTVV.

The V and J genes are TRBV25-1 and TRBJ2-2, with a tentative D call TRBD2 (5 bases). Germline V gives CDR1 MGHDK, CDR2 SYGVNS. The CDR3 runs 17 residues. The V end was cut by 0 bases, the J end by 2 bases, with 13 bases between. CDR3 DNA: TGTGCCAGCAGTGAATATGGGCGGACTGGAAACACCGGGGAGCTGTTTTTT. Its protein is CASSEYGRTGNTGELFF.

The CDR3 nucleotides read TGTGCCAGCAGCCAAGAAAACCCGAGGGATGAGCAGTTCTTC. Its translation: CASSQENPRDEQFF. This rearrangement joins TRBV3-1 (or the pseudogene TRBV3-2) to TRBJ2-1, with D tentatively TRBD2 (5 bases). This CDR3 has 14 residues. Trimming removed 0 bases at V and 8 bases at J, with 11 bases between. CDR1 is LGHDT and CDR2 is YNNKEL in the germline V gene (reference sequence).

This rearrangement joins TRBV29-1 to TRBJ2-5, with D possibly being TRBD2 (7 bases). The CDR3 has 13 amino acids. Germline V gene lookup returns CDR1 SQVTM and CDR2 ANQGSEA. V was trimmed by 7 bases and J by 3 bases, leaving 15 bases between them. Here the CDR3 reads CSAGQSGEETQYF. The CDR3 coding sequence is TGCAGCGCTGGACAGAGCGGGGAAGAGACCCAGTACTTC.

This clone was observed once. This chain uses TRBV2 with TRBJ2-5; 10 bases are a match to TRBD1. The CDR3 totals 14 residues. V shed 2 bases, J shed 12 bases, and the junction held 9 bases outside the gene matches. The V gene's germline CDR1 is SNHLY and CDR2 FYNNEI. CDR3 sequence reads: CASSELDRGGSEYF. CDR3 coding DNA: TGTGCCAGCAGTGAATTGGACAGGGGGGGCAGTGAGTACTTC.

This chain joins TRBV6-2 or TRBV6-3 and TRBJ1-1; TRBD1 might be the D (6 bases). This CDR3 comprises 15 residues. The V end lost 4 bases, the J end lost 1 base, and 13 bases lay between the germline ends. The germline CDR1 and CDR2 sequences are MNHEY and SVGEGT. CDR3 coding DNA: TGTGCCAGCAGTTCCCCACCGGGACAGAACACTGAAGCTTTCTTT. This encodes CASSSPPGQNTEAFF.

The rearrangement joins TRBV5-1 to TRBJ1-4; D gene unclear. Germline V gene sequence: CDR1 SGHRS, CDR2 YFSETQ. The CDR3 covers 15 residues. V lost 0 bases and J lost 8, with 14 bases in between. CDR3 sequence: CASSLDGLLFEKLFF. Written as DNA, the CDR3 is TGCGCCAGCAGCTTGGATGGACTTCTGTTCGAAAAACTGTTTTTT. Full variable domain (rest looked up from reference TRBV5-1 and TRBJ1-4): KAGVTQTPRYLIKTRGQQVTLSCSPISGHRSVSWYQQTPGQGLQFLFEYFSETQRNKGNFPGRFSGRQFSNSRSEMNVSTLELGDSALYLCASSLDGLLFEKLFFGSGTQLSVL.

The chain couples TRBV10-2 to TRBJ2-5; D is uncertain. The CDR3 is 16 residues long. Germline V gene data show CDR1 as WSHSY and CDR2 as SAAADI. The germline V and J ends were trimmed by 5 bases and 3 bases, with 19 bases remaining between them. DNA of the CDR3: TGCGCCAGCAGTCCCCCCCCGAACTCGATGGAAGAGACCCAGTACTTC. Encoded protein: CASSPPPNSMEETQYF.

This CDR3 is CASVMGGASDTQYF. DNA of the CDR3: TGTGCCAGCGTGATGGGGGGGGCCTCAGATACGCAGTATTTT. The chain links TRBV11-2 to TRBJ2-3; D is possibly TRBD2 (7 bases). The V and J ends lost 8 bases and 4 bases respectively, with 16 bases between them. The CDR3 spans 14 residues. Looked up from germline, CDR1 is SGHAT and CDR2 is FQNNGV.

With respect to this clone: This sample includes further DNA sequences coding for the same CDR3. The J gene is TRBJ1-1, the V gene TRBV20-1; D ambiguous. From germline, CDR1 is DFQATT and CDR2 SNEGSKA (reference sequence). Trimming shortened V by 6 bases and J by 8 bases, and 13 bases separated the two germline ends. This CDR3 is built from 11 residues. The CDR3: CSARGRVEAFF. CDR3 bases: TGCAGTGCCCGAGGGAGGGTAGAAGCTTTCTTT.

This clone was counted a few times. The J gene is TRBJ1-2, the V gene TRBV29-1; TRBD1 aligns across 8 bases. Per the germline V gene, CDR1 is SQVTM and CDR2 is ANQGSEA. CDR3 length equals 11 residues. The trim removed 7 bases at V and 7 bases at J, leaving 5 bases unmatched. CDR3 loop: CSARGQGGYTF. DNA for the CDR3: TGCAGCGCCCGCGGACAGGGTGGCTACACCTTC.

This chain joins TRBV28 and TRBJ1-2; D perhaps matches TRBD1 (6 bases). Trimming removed 0 bases at V and 5 bases at J, with 13 bases between. The length of the CDR3 is 15 residues. CDR1 and CDR2 from the germline V gene are MDHEN and SYDVKM. The CDR3 region has the DNA TGTGCCAGCAGTTTATGGGCAGGGGAGGGGTATGGCTACACCTTC. Its translation: CASSLWAGEGYGYTF.